Sequencing of this T cell receptor (beta chain) was carried out in a study of shared clonotypes between healthy human individuals. Researchers partitioned CD4+ cells into CD45RA+ naive and CD45RA-negative memory subsets. Produced via immunoSEQ multiplex PCR; TCRdb's table is partial and in-frame only. The sample consists of about 610,000 clones, roughly 97% of them appearing once. As for this clone: Other DNA sequences in the same sample also yield this CDR3.

V shed 0 bases and J 5 bases; nucleotides not matched to a gene: 4. CDR1 is SGHRS, CDR2 YFSETQ, per germline. CDR3 length: 14 amino acids. The TCR was taken from a woman aged 25 to 45 in good health. Sequencing was carried out using naive CD4+ T cells sorted from blood. Subset of the sample: CD45RA+ positively selected. The chain combines TRBV5-1 with TRBJ2-5; 7 bases align to TRBD1. CDR3 sequence: CASSLAVRGETQYF. Written as DNA, the CDR3 is TGCGCCAGCAGCTTGGCGGTCAGGGGGGAGACCCAGTACTTC.